The text below deals with one T cell receptor beta chain. This sample was included in a study of cytomegalovirus exposure and HLA in healthy donors. Germline V lookup: CDR1 SGHNT, CDR2 YYREEE (reference sequence). This CDR3 contains 15 residues. V was shortened by 4 bases and J by 0 bases, with 11 bases between the two germline ends. With 60 Vbeta and 13 Jbeta primers, the PCR was carried out. The repertoire was sequenced with immunoSEQ multiplex PCR; TCRdb's copy has only in-frame clones and lacks some. The sample consists of some 91,000 clones, around 77% of them appearing once. The sequence came from a man aged 40-49 years in good health and CMV-seronegative. The chain recombines TRBV5-4 with TRBJ1-3; D might be TRBD1 (5 bases). The sample consisted of PBMCs. The CDR3 region is CASSIDSSSGNTIYF. The DNA of the CDR3 is TGTGCCAGCAGCATTGACAGCAGCTCTGGAAACACCATATATTTT. The full variable domain, with the rest looked up from reference TRBV5-4 and TRBJ1-3, is ETGVTQSPTHLIKTRGQQVTLRCSSQSGHNTVSWYQQALGQGPQFIFQYYREEENGRGNFPPRFSGLQFPNYSSELNVNALELDDSALYLCASSIDSSSGNTIYFGEGSWLTVV.